This T cell receptor beta chain was recovered during a study of control samples from healthy donors and cancer patients. The CDR3 is 15 amino acids. Germline V gene data show CDR1 as LGHDT and CDR2 as YNNKEL (reference sequence). V shed 3 bases, J shed 4 bases, and the junction held 8 bases outside the gene matches. This clone came up once. Only in-frame clones appear in the TCRdb table, and some are missing; sequencing was by immunoSEQ multiplex PCR. The sample holds about 95,000 clones, 88% seen once. Sequenced material: blood. This rearrangement joins TRBV3-1 (or the pseudogene TRBV3-2) to TRBJ1-2, with 7 bases lining up with TRBD1. This receptor was obtained from a woman in her 70s in good health. CDR3 coding DNA: TGTGCCAGCAGCCAGGGGACAGATTATATCTATGGCTACACCTTC. It encodes CASSQGTDYIYGYTF.